The following is a TCR beta chain sequence with its context. Its antigen is still unknown. This sample is part of a study of PD-1 blockade in classical Hodgkin lymphoma. As for the study in general: Nivolumab was administered to patients intravenously at 3 mg/kg every 2 weeks. Study-wide findings and caveats: Significantly greater TCR diversity emerged by C4D1 in CD4+ cells but not CD8+ cells. When set against healthy donors, newly diagnosed patients were reported to show lower baseline TCR diversity.

Here immunoSEQ multiplex PCR was the method, and the copy in TCRdb shows in-frame clones only, minus some. The sample lists around 20,000 clones, roughly 83% seen once, with 15% to 20% in the top ten. Exposure to brentuximab vedotin varied, and each patient had relapsed following autologous stem cell transplantation. The CDR3 totals 14 residues. V shed 0 bases, J shed 2 bases, and the junction held 1 base outside the gene matches. Germline V gene sequence: CDR1 SGDLS, CDR2 YYNGEE. This receptor was obtained from a human donor with classical Hodgkin lymphoma. This specimen was peripheral blood mononuclear cells (PBMCs), taken before the second cycle of nivolumab. The V and J genes are TRBV9 and TRBJ2-7; TRBD2 aligns across 8 bases. CDR3 amino acids: CASSVAGGPYEQYF. CDR3 DNA: TGTGCCAGCAGCGTAGCGGGAGGGCCCTACGAGCAGTACTTC.